The 27 T cell receptor beta chains reported below all come from one sample, sequenced in a study of blood T cell repertoires in COVID-19. TCRdb's copy holds only in-frame clones and misses some; the assay was immunoSEQ multiplex PCR. The sample lists about 68,000 clones; 80% to 90% were seen once. The sequencing sample was made of peripheral blood. Receptor source: an older woman with acute or convalescent COVID-19.

This clone was seen only a few times. The chain combines TRBV5-4 with TRBJ1-1; D is ambiguous. The CDR3 spans 13 residues. Trimming took off 4 bases at V and 11 bases at J, with 18 bases between the two ends. Germline assignment: CDR1 SGHNT and CDR2 YYREEE (reference sequence). As DNA, the CDR3 is TGTGCCAGCAGCGAATTACGGGGTAGAGAGGCTTTCTTT. This gives the protein CASSELRGREAFF.

This chain connects TRBV7-3 to TRBJ1-2, with 10 bases matching TRBD1. CDR1 is SGHTA and CDR2 is FQGTGA in the germline V gene. The CDR3 consists of 15 residues. J gave up 4 bases and V 4 bases, and 6 bases lay outside the gene matches. Here the CDR3 reads CASSSGTGVSYGYTF. The DNA for the CDR3 is TGTGCCAGCAGCTCCGGGACAGGGGTATCCTATGGCTACACCTTC.

The genes are TRBV19 and TRBJ1-2, with D possibly matching TRBD1 (5 bases). The CDR3 is made up of 11 amino acids. Germline V gives CDR1 LNHDA, CDR2 SQIVND (reference sequence). The V end lost 7 bases, the J end lost 3 bases, and 6 bases lay between the germline ends. The CDR3 DNA reads as TGTGCCAGTAAGGGGTACTATGGCTACACCTTC. Translating it yields CASKGYYGYTF.

The V gene is TRBV11-1, the J gene TRBJ1-2, with D unresolved. The CDR3 extends over 12 amino acids. V was pared by 8 bases and J by 3 bases, with 10 bases between. CDR1 is SGHAT, CDR2 FQDESV, per germline (reference sequence). CDR3 nucleotide sequence: TGTGCCAGCTTTCGGGAGGACTATGGCTACACCTTC. It specifies CASFREDYGYTF.

The chain joins TRBV9 to TRBJ2-5, with 7 bases identical to TRBD2. Per germline, CDR1 SGDLS and CDR2 YYNGEE. This CDR3 is built from 15 residues. Unmatched junction bases numbered 7, after V lost 0 bases and J lost 5 bases. CDR3 residues: CASSVAGGRGETQYF. CDR3 DNA: TGTGCCAGCAGCGTAGCGGGGGGTAGGGGTGAGACCCAGTACTTC.

The chain has TRBV25-1 and TRBJ1-1; D gene uncertain. V gave up 2 bases and J gave up 1 base, with 8 bases separating them. This CDR3 comprises 14 residues. Germline CDR1 and CDR2: MGHDK and SYGVNS. The CDR3 nucleotides read TGTGCCAGCAGTGAACGTCGACAGAACACTGAAGCTTTCTTT. As protein: CASSERRQNTEAFF.

V usage is TRBV25-1 and J usage is TRBJ1-5; 7 bases fit TRBD1. This CDR3 has 14 amino acids. After removal of 6 bases from V and 3 bases from J, the junction contained 5 bases not matched to a gene. Germline V CDR1 and CDR2: MGHDK, SYGVNS. In DNA form, the CDR3 reads TGTGCCAGCAGGGAGACAGGGCACAATCAGCCCCAGCATTTT. It yields the protein CASRETGHNQPQHF.

V is TRBV5-5 and J is TRBJ1-1; D not certain. This CDR3 is 13 amino acids long. Trimming removed 0 bases from V and 1 base from J, with 4 bases in between. Germline V lookup: CDR1 SGHKS, CDR2 YYEKEE (reference sequence). CDR3 region: CASSLGGNTEAFF. CDR3 DNA: TGTGCCAGCAGCTTGGGAGGGAACACTGAAGCTTTCTTT.

V is TRBV14 and J is TRBJ2-1, with a possible D match to TRBD1 (6 bases). Trimming took off 0 bases at V and 12 bases at J, with 12 bases between the two ends. The CDR3 covers 13 residues. Per germline, CDR1 SGHDN and CDR2 FVKESK. This chain's CDR3 is CASSQDLQGVQFF. The CDR3 DNA is TGTGCCAGCAGCCAAGACCTACAGGGAGTGCAGTTCTTC. The full variable domain, in which reference TRBV14 and TRBJ2-1 provide the parts outside the CDR3, is EAGVTQFPSHSVIEKGQTVTLRCDPISGHDNLYWYRRVMGKEIKFLLHFVKESKQDESGMPNNRFLAERTGGTYSTLKVQPAELEDSGVYFCASSQDLQGVQFFGPGTRLTVL.

The rearrangement joins TRBV2 to TRBJ1-5; 8 bases line up with TRBD1. This CDR3 region has 15 residues. The junction had 10 bases not matched to a gene; V was cut back by 8 bases and J by 4 bases. Germline V gene lookup returns CDR1 SNHLY and CDR2 FYNNEI. This chain's CDR3 is CASGEGTGRNQPQHF. The CDR3 region has the DNA TGTGCCAGCGGCGAGGGGACAGGTAGGAATCAGCCCCAGCATTTT.

The gene calls are TRBV10-3 and TRBJ2-3; 15 bases map to TRBD2. CDR1 is ENHRY and CDR2 is SYGVKD in the germline V gene. J was trimmed by 4 bases and V by 0 bases; bases with no gene match: 5. CDR3 length: 18 residues. CDR3 sequence (DNA): TGTGCCATCAGTGAGTCCTCGGGACTAGCGGGAGGAGCAGATACGCAGTATTTT. This translates into CAISESSGLAGGADTQYF.

The chain joins TRBV6-5 to TRBJ1-6, with TRBD1 matching over 8 bases. Germline values: CDR1 MNHEY, CDR2 SVGAGI. V dropped 4 bases and J dropped 2; count of bases not matched to a gene: 4. The CDR3 runs to 16 residues. The CDR3 sequence is CASSSSTGAYNSPLHF. In DNA form, the CDR3 reads TGTGCCAGCAGTTCATCGACAGGGGCCTATAATTCACCCCTCCACTTT.

V is TRBV5-5 and J is TRBJ2-3, with TRBD2 matching over 8 bases. This CDR3 has 17 residues. Germline-derived CDR1 and CDR2 are SGHKS and YYEKEE (reference sequence). Trimming removed 3 bases from V and 0 bases from J; junction bases left unmatched: 9. The CDR3 reads CASSWINSGTSTDTQYF. The CDR3 DNA sequence: TGTGCCAGCAGCTGGATAAATAGCGGGACTAGCACAGATACGCAGTATTTT.

This clone has a handful of counts. The V and J genes are TRBV10-2 and TRBJ1-2; 10 bases agree with TRBD1. CDR1 WSHSY and CDR2 SAAADI come from the germline V gene. The CDR3 spans 13 residues. V lost 7 bases, J lost 3 bases, and 2 bases stayed unmatched. The CDR3, as DNA: TGCGCCAGCACCGGGACAGGGGACTATGGCTACACCTTC. This encodes CASTGTGDYGYTF.

The chain recombines TRBV5-1 with TRBJ1-1, with unresolved D. CDR3 size: 15 residues. Germline values: CDR1 SGHRS, CDR2 YFSETQ. Trimming removed 0 bases from V and 1 base from J, with 10 bases in between. This chain's CDR3 is CASSLAGAENTEAFF. The CDR3 bases are TGCGCCAGCAGCTTGGCCGGTGCCGAGAACACTGAAGCTTTCTTT.

V and J are TRBV6-5 and TRBJ2-7; D is perhaps TRBD2 (6 bases). The germline V gene encodes CDR1 MNHEY and CDR2 SVGAGI. V shed 6 bases and J shed 6 bases, with 15 bases lying between them. This CDR3 has 13 amino acids. Here the CDR3 reads CASSLTGVGEQYF. CDR3 DNA: TGTGCCAGCAGCCTCACGGGGGTGGGCGAGCAGTACTTC.

The chain employs TRBV5-1 and TRBJ2-1; tentative D call: TRBD1 (6 bases). CDR3 length: 15 amino acids. Looked up from germline, CDR1 is SGHRS and CDR2 is YFSETQ. Trimming stripped 0 bases from V and 7 bases from J, with 14 bases between. CDR3 nucleotides: TGCGCCAGCAGCTTGGTTGGGGGCCGTGGGAATGAGCAGTTCTTC. Translation gives CASSLVGGRGNEQFF. Together with reference TRBV5-1 and TRBJ2-1, the CDR3 gives the full variable domain: KAGVTQTPRYLIKTRGQQVTLSCSPISGHRSVSWYQQTPGQGLQFLFEYFSETQRNKGNFPGRFSGRQFSNSRSEMNVSTLELGDSALYLCASSLVGGRGNEQFFGPGTRLTVL.

This CDR3 reads CASSSRGGYTF. CDR3 coding DNA: TGTGCCAGCAGCTCCAGGGGCGGCTACACCTTC. The chain links TRBV11-1 to TRBJ1-2; D may be TRBD1 (6 bases). Germline V gives CDR1 SGHAT, CDR2 FQDESV (reference sequence). The CDR3 spans 11 residues. Trimming took off 4 bases at V and 8 bases at J, with 8 bases between the two ends.

This clone was counted between two and nine times. This sequence joins TRBV14 and TRBJ1-1; weak D call: TRBD1 (5 bases). CDR1 and CDR2 from the germline V gene are SGHDN and FVKESK. V was clipped by 4 bases and J by 6 bases, with 18 bases between them. CDR3 length equals 15 residues. The DNA of the CDR3 is TGTGCCAGCAGCCCGACGTTTTCAGGGCTCGCTGAAGCTTTCTTT. This translates into CASSPTFSGLAEAFF.

The chain has TRBV11-2 and TRBJ1-2; TRBD1 matches at 11 bases. The germline V gene has CDR1 SGHAT and CDR2 FQNNGV. The CDR3 runs to 15 residues. V shed 5 bases and J 4 bases; nucleotides not matched to a gene: 6. CDR3 residues: CASSLSDRGLYGYTF. The CDR3, as DNA: TGTGCCAGCAGCCTCTCGGACAGGGGGCTCTATGGCTACACCTTC.

J is TRBJ2-1 and V is TRBV28; TRBD2 matches 10 bases. CDR1 and CDR2 from the germline V gene are MDHEN and SYDVKM. This CDR3 comprises 15 residues. With V trimmed by 10 bases and J by 5 bases, 11 bases remained unmatched. CDR3 DNA sequence: TGTGCCACTGAGAAGCCGGGACTAGCGAACAATGAGCAGTTCTTC. Translating gives CATEKPGLANNEQFF.

The chain employs TRBV6-5 and TRBJ1-2; 7 bases fit TRBD1. From germline, CDR1 is MNHEY and CDR2 SVGAGI. The CDR3 has 14 residues. V lost 5 bases to trimming and J lost 2 bases; unmatched junction nucleotides: 5. CDR3 sequence reads: CASSPRDRNYGYTF. Written as DNA, the CDR3 is TGTGCCAGCAGTCCTCGGGACAGAAACTATGGCTACACCTTC.

This sequence joins TRBV7-2 and TRBJ2-1, with TRBD2 matching over 7 bases. This CDR3 is 12 amino acids long. Per the germline V gene, CDR1 is SGHTA and CDR2 is FQGNSA. J lost 12 bases, V lost 5 bases, and 7 bases had no gene match. CDR3 sequence (DNA): TGTGCCAGCAGCGAACAGCGGGGAGTGCAGTTCTTC. Its protein is CASSEQRGVQFF. Based on the CDR3 plus reference TRBV7-2 and TRBJ2-1, the full variable domain is GAGVSQSPSNKVTEKGKDVELRCDPISGHTALYWYRQSLGQGLEFLIYFQGNSAPDKSGLPSDRFSAERTGGSVSTLTIQRTQQEDSAVYLCASSEQRGVQFFGPGTRLTVL.

V usage is TRBV7-6 and J usage is TRBJ1-5; maybe TRBD1 (5 bases). Germline V lookup: CDR1 SGHVS, CDR2 FNYEAQ. The CDR3 is 14 residues long. The V and J ends lost 1 base and 2 bases respectively, with 6 bases between them. Here the CDR3 reads CASSLETGNQPQHF. DNA of the CDR3: TGTGCCAGCAGCTTAGAGACAGGCAATCAGCCCCAGCATTTT.

To note about this clone: This specimen includes other DNA sequences encoding the same CDR3. The V and J genes are TRBV11-2 and TRBJ1-3; D is ambiguous. V dropped 3 bases and J dropped 4 bases, with 7 bases sitting between them. The CDR3 runs 13 residues. Germline V gene data show CDR1 as SGHAT and CDR2 as FQNNGV. CDR3 loop: CASSFLEGNTIYF. The CDR3 nucleotides read TGTGCCAGCAGCTTTTTAGAAGGAAACACCATATATTTT.

The chain has TRBV7-8 and TRBJ1-3; 7 bases are a match to TRBD1. From germline, CDR1 is SGHVS and CDR2 FQNEAQ. J was trimmed by 0 bases and V by 3 bases; bases with no gene match: 5. The CDR3 covers 16 residues. As DNA, the CDR3 is TGTGCCAGCAGCTTCCCAGGGGGGACCTCTGGAAACACCATATATTTT. As protein: CASSFPGGTSGNTIYF.

The V gene is TRBV29-1, the J gene TRBJ1-1; unclear D gene. The CDR3 has 13 residues. V lost 4 bases and J lost 3, with 12 bases in between. CDR1 SQVTM and CDR2 ANQGSEA come from the germline V gene. CDR3 residues: CSVVRGGDTEAFF. The CDR3 DNA is TGCAGCGTTGTTCGGGGAGGAGACACTGAAGCTTTCTTT.